Each of the 5 T cell receptor beta chains below was sequenced from the same sample in a study of cytomegalovirus exposure and HLA in healthy donors. PCR involved 60 Vbeta and 13 Jbeta primers. Sequencing was performed with immunoSEQ multiplex PCR; in TCRdb, only in-frame clones are kept and a portion is missing. The data contain 150,000 to 180,000 clones, around 75% of them seen just once; the ten biggest clones take up 7.7%. The sample taken for sequencing was PBMCs. Receptors were obtained from a man aged 25-40 years in good health and CMV-seropositive.

Of note for this clone: A junction boundary mismatches the germline segment, possibly from a read error. V usage is TRBV9 and J usage is TRBJ2-5, with a possible D match to TRBD2 (5 bases). CDR1 and CDR2 (germline): SGDLS, YYNGEE. CDR3 length: 14 residues. The CDR3 sequence is CASSVDRGGETQYF. DNA of the CDR3: TGTGCCAGCAGCGTAGACCGGGGTGGGGAGACCCAATACTTC.

CDR3 in DNA: TGTGCCAGCACCCTCCTGGACAGGGTTGAAAAACTGTTTTTT. It is translated as CASTLLDRVEKLFF. This chain joins TRBV2 and TRBJ1-4; TRBD1 aligns across 8 bases. V shed 7 bases, J shed 7 bases, and the junction held 8 bases outside the gene matches. CDR1 is SNHLY, CDR2 FYNNEI, per germline. This CDR3 region has 14 residues.

To note about this clone: Since no conserved phenylalanine or tryptophan closes the CDR3, a read error is the likely cause. The DNA is omitted, as the CDR3 cannot be located on it reliably, and the CDR3 follows TCRdb's listing. The chain joins TRBV6-5 to TRBJ2-3; the D call in the table, TRBD1, was not verified against the DNA. Per the germline V gene, CDR1 is MNHEY and CDR2 is SVGAGI. Both ends counted, the CDR3 spans 13 residues. The CDR3 sequence is CASSYSTLDRFFY.

This clone has a handful of counts. This chain links TRBV12-5 with TRBJ1-2, with TRBD1 matching over 7 bases. With 1 base clipped from V and 7 bases from J, the junction kept 6 bases outside the gene matches. The CDR3 sequence is 14 residues long. Germline V CDR1 and CDR2: LGHNT, FRNRAP. The CDR3 DNA reads TGTGCTAGTGGTTTGGCCCTAGGGGGCGGTGGCTACACCTTC. Its translation is CASGLALGGGGYTF.

The table lists this clone with a count of one. The chain combines TRBV27 with TRBJ1-1; 9 nucleotides match TRBD1. CDR1 and CDR2 (germline): MNHEY, SMNVEV (reference sequence). Unmatched junction bases numbered 3, after V lost 6 bases and J lost 4 bases. The CDR3 sequence is 13 residues long. For the CDR3, the DNA is TGTGCCAGCAGACAACAGGGGGCCACTGAAGCTTTCTTT. Its protein product is CASRQQGATEAFF.